This TCR beta chain was identified in a study of cytotoxic CD8 clonotypes in ibrutinib-treated CLL (dated by TCRdb to the early 2020s). Concerning the study at large: The cohort had 11 relapsed/refractory and approximately 15 treatment-naive patients; roughly 17 were IGHV unmutated. Partial responses were observed in about 24 patients and complete responses in 2; after a median follow-up of 68 months, remission was maintained in 15 or so patients and progression was observed in some 12. Response samples were obtained after a median of around eleven months of treatment, with a range of about 6 to 36 months. Samples averaged around 280,000 productive templates and some 96,000 productive rearrangements. Of the approximately 86 participants in the trial, about 25 had longitudinal samples available. Cryopreserved peripheral blood mononuclear cells were collected at three points: before therapy, at response, and at either sustained remission or disease progression. Patients were still on ibrutinib when every remission and progressive disease sample was collected.

Sample time point, as interpreted from the label and publication: 12 months on ibrutinib. For TCR beta library preparation, 1.5 to 2 micrograms of genomic DNA was extracted from cryopreserved PBMCs. High-throughput TCR beta sequencing was performed on longitudinal blood samples from CLL patients receiving ibrutinib monotherapy. The patients were enrolled in a single-center, open-label phase 2 trial of ibrutinib monotherapy. A MiSeq instrument was used for deep resolution sequencing, which targeted depths ranging from 1 in 1 million up to 1 in 200,000 T cells, with coverage averaging 10x for each clonotype. TCR beta libraries were generated with the immunoSEQ hsTCRB Kit. In the paper's pipeline: ImmunoSEQ Data Assistant and ImmunoSEQ Analyzer were used for data analysis, and V, D and J genes were assigned according to IMGT definitions. Clonality, which ranges from 0 to 1, was calculated as one minus the normalized Shannon entropy of productive rearrangement frequencies. Only overrepresented clonotypes making up at least 0.05% of each patient's repertoire were included in the public clonotype analysis. Approximately 12 repertoires from age-matched healthy donors, obtained from immuneACCESS, served as clonality controls. In its TCRdb copy, this immuneACCESS table keeps in-frame sequences only and misses some clones. Where compared with another copy, unresolved V genes explain less than half of these, and the others have no known cause. The V and J calls and clone size come from that table; D and trimming were worked out from the DNA. Recorded for this sample are some 140,000 clones; approximately 90% of them occurred a single time. The ten biggest clones cover roughly 10% of the sample.

V ends up 4 bases short and J 4 bases short, with an unmatched junction base count of 7. According to the germline V gene, CDR1 reads SGDLS and CDR2 reads YYNGEE. The CDR3 numbers 14 residues from cysteine through phenylalanine. CDR3 DNA is the only sequence kept; it has 42 bases, read in frame from the first base. A remark on this clone: Which antigen it targets is not known. Within one base of it there is no much larger clone, and no base qualities were kept.

Results and caveats for the whole study, not just this receptor: Baseline clonality was found to be higher than that of age-matched healthy donors and was strongly correlated with circulating CD8+ T-cell counts. Clonality increased at ibrutinib response, stayed stable in sustained remission, and fell back toward baseline at progression. Lymph node repertoires were not examined, and the timing of sampling was not matched between patients in sustained remission and those whose disease progressed. Public clonotypes were rare and either shrank or stayed stable during treatment, and the rise in clonality at ibrutinib response reflected expansion of private clonotypes.

Source: PBMCs, taken after 12 months of ibrutinib treatment. The chain is made from TRBV9 and TRBJ2-5; 7 central bases correspond to TRBD2. This clonotype was sampled from a human donor with chronic lymphocytic leukemia. The CDR3 sequence is CASSLTPGGETQYF. The sequence in DNA is TGTGCCAGCAGCTTAACCCCGGGGGGAGAGACCCAGTACTTC.